This TCR beta chain was recorded in a study of cytomegalovirus exposure and HLA in healthy donors. Study findings and constraints: Most likely, a cluster of highly shared sequence variants arose as a sequencing artifact. TCR beta V- and J-gene trimming was later associated with a missense DCLRE1C variant.

CDR1 and CDR2 (germline): MDHEN, SYDVKM. This CDR3 spans 14 amino acids. V was shortened by 3 bases and J by 4 bases, with 13 bases between the two germline ends. Use of 60 Vbeta and 13 Jbeta primers characterized the PCR. Authors' methods: Counted up in a later analysis, unique TCR beta chains came to around 80 million, with 9.5 million to 13 million shared. Sequencing used immunoSEQ multiplex PCR; TCRdb keeps in-frame clones, though not all of them. That table furnishes V, J and clone size, whereas the DNA furnished D and trimming. Of some 120,000 clones in the sample, around two thirds are singletons; the top ten hold approximately 1.9%. As for this clone: The target antigen is unknown.

The clonotype was recovered from a human donor in good health. The chain couples TRBV28 to TRBJ2-7, with D perhaps matching TRBD2 (6 bases). Sequenced material: PBMCs. CDR3 coding DNA: TGTGCCAGCAGTTTCCCGGGAGTAAAGTACGAGCAGTACTTC. Protein product: CASSFPGVKYEQYF.